This TCR beta chain emerged from a study of Tregs in tolerant kidney transplant recipients. Libraries were prepared by immunoSEQ multiplex PCR; TCRdb keeps only in-frame clonotypes and omits some of them. The sample yields roughly 6,700 clones, of which the top ten take up 5.5% to 6.5%. Mixed chimerism was transient after nonmyeloablative marrow transplants from related graft donors. For this clone: What it binds is unknown. Read sequence stops 3 residues before the CDR3 end, and the germline J gene provides the missing end.

This CDR3 has 16 residues. Germline CDR1 is LNHDA and CDR2 is SQIVND (reference sequence). V was cut by 6 bases and J by 3 bases, with 18 bases left in between. Study-level results: Antigen-driven expansion was suggested because donor-specific Tregs expanded more than all Tregs in tolerant patients. The small number of patients limits these findings pending further validation.

The clonotype comes from a human patient who received a combined kidney and bone marrow transplant. Some T cells may have originated in the graft donor. Sequenced material: CD4+ T cells from blood (PBMCs), taken 6 months after the transplant. This rearrangement joins TRBV19 to TRBJ1-3; D is possibly TRBD1 (6 bases). The CDR3 DNA, read in part, is TGTGCCAGTAGGATGACAGGAGGGGCAGGTGGAAACACC. Residues: CASRMTGGAGGNT. Given in full, the CDR3 is CASRMTGGAGGNTIYF.